These 13 T cell receptor beta chains originate from one sample sequenced in a study of tumor and adjacent non-tumor tissue in lung cancer. TCRbeta libraries were built with three rounds of nested PCR, modified from ARM-PCR. TCRdb passed the multiplex PCR reads through MiXCR, listing each CDR3 protein once. In the table there are fewer than 130,000 distinct CDR3 sequences, approximately 87% of which are singletons. RNA was extracted from bulk tissue without any cell sorting. Sequenced material: lung tumor tissue. All receptors come from a man between 65 and 85 years old with non-small cell lung cancer.

Worth noting for this clonotype: Germline is not matched at one junction end, which may reflect a read error. The V call is TRBV6-2 or TRBV6-3, the J call TRBJ2-1; D is perhaps TRBD2 (6 bases). There are 16 residues in the CDR3. Germline CDR1 is MNHEY and CDR2 is SVGEGT. In DNA form, the CDR3 reads TGTGCCAGCAGCACACACGGGAGCCGCTCCTACAATGGGCAGTTCTTC. Encoded protein: CASSTHGSRSYNGQFF.

The J gene is TRBJ1-2, the V gene TRBV29-1; D gene uncertain. The CDR3 consists of 14 residues. CDR1 and CDR2 (germline): SQVTM, ANQGSEA. V gave up 6 bases and J gave up 8 bases, with 22 bases separating them. CDR3 in DNA: TGCAGCGTCGAGAGAGGGAAGGCTAAGTACGGCTACACCTTC. Protein sequence: CSVERGKAKYGYTF. Complete variable domain (other parts from reference TRBV29-1 and TRBJ1-2): SAVISQKPSRDICQRGTSLTIQCQVDSQVTMMFWYRQQPGQSLTLIATANQGSEATYESGFVIDKFPISRPNLTFSTLTVSNMSPEDSSIYLCSVERGKAKYGYTFGSGTRLTVV.

This clonotype is a singleton in its sample. One junction end does not reproduce the germline sequence, and a read error may be involved. This rearrangement joins TRBV11-2 to TRBJ2-7; weak D call: TRBD1 (5 bases). The germline V gene has CDR1 SGHAT and CDR2 FQNNGV. The CDR3 extends over 16 amino acids. The CDR3 spells CASSPPTWTPTYEQYF. DNA of the CDR3: TGTGCCAGCAGCCCCCCCACATGGACACCAACCTACGAGCAGTATTTC.

In the case of this clonotype: Germline and junction disagree at one end, which may indicate a read error. The chain links TRBV4-2 to TRBJ2-7; TRBD2 agrees at 10 bases. The germline CDR1 and CDR2 sequences are LGHNA and YNFKEQ. CDR3 size: 15 residues. The CDR3 is CTSSQVALAGDEQYF. The CDR3 nucleotides read TGTACCAGTAGCCAAGTTGCCCTAGCGGGGGACGAGCAGTACTTC.

The chain carries TRBV10-3 and TRBJ2-7; the match to TRBD1 covers 10 bases. This CDR3 comprises 13 residues. CDR1 is ENHRY and CDR2 is SYGVKD in the germline V gene. The CDR3 region has the DNA TGTGCTATCTGCGGGACAGGGGCCTACGAGCAGTACTTC. Translation: CAICGTGAYEQYF.

The chain uses TRBV29-1 and TRBJ1-1; possibly TRBD1 for D (5 bases). This CDR3 contains 13 residues. Germline V CDR1 and CDR2: SQVTM, ANQGSEA. The CDR3 region has the DNA TGCAACCTTGGCAGGGAAGGGTACACTGAAGCTTTCTTT. It translates to CNLGREGYTEAFF.

Regarding this clonotype: An end of the junction does not agree with germline; a read error may underlie this. This chain uses TRBV4-3 with TRBJ2-3; 12 positions match TRBD2. Germline V gives CDR1 LGHNA, CDR2 YSLEER. The CDR3 consists of 16 residues. The DNA of the CDR3 is TGCGCCAGTAGCCATGATCTAGCGGGAGGGCCAGATACGCAGTATTTT. Protein: CASSHDLAGGPDTQYF.

The chain is built from TRBV20-1 and TRBJ2-3; 10 bases map to TRBD2. Unmatched junction bases numbered 10, after V lost 6 bases and J lost 1 base. CDR1 DFQATT and CDR2 SNEGSKA come from the germline V gene (reference sequence). The CDR3 consists of 16 residues. CDR3 nucleotides: TGCAGTGCCCTAGGGGAAAGCGGGGGGGGCACAGATACGCAGTATTTT. It codes for CSALGESGGGTDTQYF.

The CDR3 DNA is TGTGCCAGCAGCGCCCAGGTTGGGGGGAACTATGGCTACACCTTC. Translated, it gives CASSAQVGGNYGYTF. The chain couples TRBV9 to TRBJ1-2; TRBD1 might be the D (5 bases). Trimming took 3 bases from V and 2 from J, leaving 14 bases between them. The CDR3 runs 15 residues. Germline V gives CDR1 SGDLS, CDR2 YYNGEE.

Note on this clonotype: Germline and junction disagree at one end, which may indicate a read error. The J gene is TRBJ1-5, the V gene TRBV12-5, with a tentative D call TRBD1 (6 bases). There are 13 residues in the CDR3. Germline V gene data show CDR1 as LGHNT and CDR2 as FRNRAP. CDR3 nucleotides: TGTTCTAGTGCCCCTGACAGGTATCAGCCGCAGCATTTT. Its protein is CSSAPDRYQPQHF.

Of note for this clonotype: One end of the junction fails to match germline, which may point to a read error. The chain employs TRBV11-3 and TRBJ2-1; D call uncertain. Germline V gene sequence: CDR1 SGHNT, CDR2 YENEEA. The CDR3 has 13 residues. The CDR3 nucleotides are TGTGCCAGCAACCAACCCCCGGCCCCTGAGCGGTTCTTC. As protein: CASNQPPAPERFF.

The V and J genes are TRBV12-3 or TRBV12-4 and TRBJ2-5; tentatively, D is TRBD1 (5 bases). CDR3 length: 14 residues. Trimming shortened V by 4 bases and J by 4 bases, and 13 bases separated the two germline ends. The CDR3 DNA sequence: TGTGCCAGCAGTTCGGGTAGGGGCCGAGAGACCCAGTACTTC. Translated: CASSSGRGRETQYF.

A word on this clonotype: The conserved closing phenylalanine or tryptophan is absent in this CDR3, likely reflecting a read error. The V gene is TRBV4-1, the J gene TRBJ2-7; possibly TRBD2 for D (7 bases). Germline CDR1 and CDR2: MGHRA and YSYEKL. There are 17 residues in the CDR3. CDR3 in DNA: TGCGTCAGCAGCCAAGATAGGGGGGGGATGGGACCTTACGAGCAGTACCTC. Translating it yields CVSSQDRGGMGPYEQYL.